This TCR beta chain is from a study of T cell responses to AZD1222 COVID-19 vaccine. Regarding the study as a whole: Females made up more of the donors, who were largely white British, and clonal diversity may have come out too low. Researchers took repertoire samples only after the peak T cell response had come.

This clone was observed a handful of times. Its antigen is as yet unknown. There are 15 residues in the CDR3. V dropped 3 bases and J dropped 4 bases, with 15 bases sitting between them. Germline V gene data show CDR1 as LNHDA and CDR2 as SQIVND (reference sequence). Clones were sequenced by immunoSEQ multiplex PCR, and TCRdb holds only the in-frame ones, with some missing. Among about 120,000 clones listed, 85% to 90% were seen once. This clonotype was sampled from an adult in good health. Sequenced material: peripheral blood, taken on day 0 of AZD1222 vaccination. The gene calls are TRBV19 and TRBJ1-2, with a tentative D call TRBD1 (5 bases). CDR3 loop: CASSILDGGAYGYTF. CDR3 nucleotides: TGTGCCAGTAGTATTTTAGACGGGGGAGCCTATGGCTACACCTTC.